This T cell receptor beta chain was recorded in a study of cytomegalovirus exposure and HLA in healthy donors. The repertoire was sequenced with immunoSEQ multiplex PCR; TCRdb's copy has only in-frame clones and lacks some. Among 200,000 or so clones listed, around 88% were seen once. This CDR3 is 16 amino acids long. The ends lost 1 base at V and 8 bases at J; junction bases unmatched: 10. Germline CDR1 LNHNV, CDR2 YYDKDF (reference sequence). The sequencing input was PBMCs. This receptor was identified in a woman between 18 and 30 years old in good health and CMV-seronegative. The chain carries TRBV15 and TRBJ2-1; 8 bases line up with TRBD2. The CDR3 nucleotides read TGTGCCACCAGCAGAGGGGGTAGCGGGGTCCAGTATGAGCAGTTCTTC. Residues: CATSRGGSGVQYEQFF.